A selection of T cell receptor beta chains follows, all from one sample in a study of blood T cell repertoires in COVID-19. The method was immunoSEQ multiplex PCR; TCRdb's version includes in-frame clones alone and lacks a portion of them. The table has about 190,000 clones, approximately 84% seen once. The material sequenced was PBMCs or T cells enriched from blood (not recorded which). The receptors originated from a young woman who had recovered from COVID-19. CDR3s include the opening cysteine and the closing phenylalanine or tryptophan.

TRBV7-2	TRBJ1-3	CASSLSGSSGNTIYF
TRBV19	TRBJ2-2	CASNREGLANTGELFF
TRBV2	TRBJ1-2	CASSATGNYGYTF
TRBV28	TRBJ2-4	CASLLRTGLKNIQYF
TRBV5-6	TRBJ1-2	CASSKVGPGQSYTF
TRBV24-1	TRBJ2-1	CATQGVPYNEQFF
TRBV28	TRBJ1-1	CATDRTLMNTEAFF
TRBV28	TRBJ2-7	CASRQAGTPHGQYF
TRBV10-1	TRBJ2-4	CASSAGSAKNIQYF
TRBV11-3	TRBJ2-1	CASSLGSGSSYNEQFF
TRBV5-1	TRBJ2-1	CASSLNPGQGAWGEQFF
TRBV2	TRBJ1-6	CASSEAPLQGGNSPLHF
TRBV3-1/TRBV3-2	TRBJ1-4	CASSQGRGYGEKLFF
TRBV6-1	TRBJ2-1	CASSEARDFRGFF
TRBV6-5	TRBJ1-3	CASSYSEVLGNTIYF
TRBV11-2	TRBJ1-1	CASSSSPRGWNTEAFF
TRBV6-5	TRBJ1-1	CASIYRRGNTEAFF
TRBV6-5	TRBJ1-2	CASSSMGQYGYTF
TRBV7-9	TRBJ1-4	CASSHEGGVLFF
TRBV11-2	TRBJ2-7	CASSFSVVGGTPYEQYF
TRBV27	TRBJ1-1	CASSGAANTEAFF
TRBV7-3	TRBJ2-1	CASSPLVGGPNEQFF
TRBV29-1	TRBJ1-2	CSVDRGMNGYTF
TRBV7-9	TRBJ2-5	CASSLAGWETQYF
TRBV5-8	TRBJ1-1	CASSLGQAMNTEAFF
TRBV10-3	TRBJ1-2	CAISEKQGGGYTF
TRBV5-4	TRBJ1-2	CASSVDRGVSYGYTF
TRBV3-1/TRBV3-2	TRBJ2-1	CASSPELLIMDEQFF
TRBV5-1	TRBJ2-2	CASNEQGGIGELFF
TRBV5-5	TRBJ1-2	CASSLVRTGRDNYGYTF
TRBV20-1	TRBJ2-7	CSASNSGGIYEQYF
TRBV4-1	TRBJ2-3	CASSSGLWDKDTQYF
TRBV11-2	TRBJ2-3	CASSGGAADTQYF
TRBV7-2	TRBJ1-3	CASSPGYSSGNTIYF
TRBV15	TRBJ1-5	CATSRDPGVRSNQPQHF
TRBV30	TRBJ2-7	CAWTPGTRTYEQYF
TRBV24-1	TRBJ1-2	CATSAETGAYGYTF
TRBV19	TRBJ1-1	CASSIVSGTGGSEAFF
TRBV13	TRBJ1-2	CASSYSPGGLVGYTF
TRBV2	TRBJ1-5	CASRPIGGAGQPQHF
TRBV5-4	TRBJ2-3	CASRTSGRARTDTQYF
TRBV24-1	TRBJ1-5	CATSEWDRVQPQHF
TRBV7-9	TRBJ1-2	CASSTRQLTDYGYTF
TRBV2	TRBJ1-2	CASRVPGTLESNTF
TRBV20-1	TRBJ1-5	CSASTTDRDQPQHF
TRBV9	TRBJ2-1	CASSVGTRVPQLYNEQFF
TRBV24-1	TRBJ2-2	CASRGLNGELFF
TRBV30	TRBJ1-1	CAWRQGNTEAFF
TRBV29-1	TRBJ2-3	CSVEDWAGPTDTQYF
TRBV7-3	TRBJ2-2	CASSFGTGELFF
TRBV7-8	TRBJ2-4	CASSLERVLAKNIQYF
TRBV6-6	TRBJ2-5	CASSPQLTSGTPGTQYF
TRBV6-5	TRBJ1-2	CASTPTGLLWSGYTF